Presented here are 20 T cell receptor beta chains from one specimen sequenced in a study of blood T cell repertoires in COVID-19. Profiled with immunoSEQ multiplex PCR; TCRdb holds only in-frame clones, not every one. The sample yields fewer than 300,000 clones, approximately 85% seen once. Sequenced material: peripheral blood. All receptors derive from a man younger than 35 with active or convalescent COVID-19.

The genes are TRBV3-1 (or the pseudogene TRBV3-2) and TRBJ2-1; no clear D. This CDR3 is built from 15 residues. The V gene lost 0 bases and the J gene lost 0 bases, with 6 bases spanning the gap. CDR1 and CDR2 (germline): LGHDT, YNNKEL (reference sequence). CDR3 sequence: CASSQEISSYNEQFF. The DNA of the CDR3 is TGTGCCAGCAGCCAAGAGATCAGCTCCTACAATGAGCAGTTCTTC.

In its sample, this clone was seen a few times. This chain's CDR3 is CASRVSGNTEAFF. The CDR3 DNA reads TGTGCCAGTAGGGTATCGGGGAACACTGAAGCTTTCTTT. The chain has TRBV19 and TRBJ1-1; D uncertain. The V gene's germline CDR1 is LNHDA and CDR2 SQIVND (reference sequence). The CDR3 contains 13 residues. Between the trimmed V and J ends, which lost 6 bases and 1 base, there was a span of 9 bases.

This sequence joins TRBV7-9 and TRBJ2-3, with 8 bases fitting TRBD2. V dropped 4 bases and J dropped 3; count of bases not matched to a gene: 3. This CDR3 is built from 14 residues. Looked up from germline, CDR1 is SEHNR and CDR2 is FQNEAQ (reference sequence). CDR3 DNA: TGTGCCAGCAGCTGGGTAGCGGGGACAGATACGCAGTATTTT. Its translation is CASSWVAGTDTQYF. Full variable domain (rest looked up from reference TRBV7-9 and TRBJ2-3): DTGVSQNPRHKITKRGQNVTFRCDPISEHNRLYWYRQTLGQGPEFLTYFQNEAQLEKSRLLSDRFSAERPKGSFSTLEIQRTEQGDSAMYLCASSWVAGTDTQYFGPGTRLTVL.

The CDR3 region is CASSPTYSGGASEAFF. The CDR3 DNA is TGTGCCAGCAGCCCAACTTATTCTGGGGGCGCTTCTGAAGCTTTCTTT. The rearrangement links TRBV14 to TRBJ1-1; tentative D call: TRBD1 (6 bases). Looked up from germline, CDR1 is SGHDN and CDR2 is FVKESK. Between the trimmed V and J ends, which lost 4 bases and 6 bases, there was a span of 21 bases. The CDR3 contains 16 residues.

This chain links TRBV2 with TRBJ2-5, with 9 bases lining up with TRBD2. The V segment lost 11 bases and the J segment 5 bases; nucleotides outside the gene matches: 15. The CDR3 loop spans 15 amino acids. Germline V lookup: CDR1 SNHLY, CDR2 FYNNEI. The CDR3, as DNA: TGTGCCGGCGGGGCTAGCGGGGCCACCCGGGAGACCCAGTACTTC. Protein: CAGGASGATRETQYF.

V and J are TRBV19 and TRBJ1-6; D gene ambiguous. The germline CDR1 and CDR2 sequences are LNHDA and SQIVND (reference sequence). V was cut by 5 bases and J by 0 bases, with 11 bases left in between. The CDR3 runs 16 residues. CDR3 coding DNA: TGTGCCAGTAGTGCGGATGGGAGCTCCTATAATTCACCCCTCCACTTT. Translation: CASSADGSSYNSPLHF.

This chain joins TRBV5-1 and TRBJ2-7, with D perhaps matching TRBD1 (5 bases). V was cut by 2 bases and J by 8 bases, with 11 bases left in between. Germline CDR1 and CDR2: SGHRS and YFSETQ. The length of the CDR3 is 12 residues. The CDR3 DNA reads TGCGCCAGCAGCTTCAGGGCAGGACAGCAGTACTTC. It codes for CASSFRAGQQYF. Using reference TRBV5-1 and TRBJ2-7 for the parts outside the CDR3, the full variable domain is KAGVTQTPRYLIKTRGQQVTLSCSPISGHRSVSWYQQTPGQGLQFLFEYFSETQRNKGNFPGRFSGRQFSNSRSEMNVSTLELGDSALYLCASSFRAGQQYFGPGTRLTVT.

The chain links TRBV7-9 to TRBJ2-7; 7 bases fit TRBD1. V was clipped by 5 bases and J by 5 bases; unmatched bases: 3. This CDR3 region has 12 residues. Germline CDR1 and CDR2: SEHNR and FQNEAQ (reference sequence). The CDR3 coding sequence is TGTGCCAGCAGCCCCAGGGGGAACGAGCAGTACTTC. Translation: CASSPRGNEQYF.

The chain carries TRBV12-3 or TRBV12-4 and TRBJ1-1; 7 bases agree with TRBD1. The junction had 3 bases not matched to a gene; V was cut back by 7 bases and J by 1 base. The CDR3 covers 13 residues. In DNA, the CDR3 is TGTGCCAGCACTCGGACAGGGAACACTGAAGCTTTCTTT. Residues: CASTRTGNTEAFF.

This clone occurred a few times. Here the CDR3 DNA reads TGTGCCAGCAGCCCTTTCGGACCTACTGGGGACAGCCTTTATGGCTACACCTTC. Protein sequence: CASSPFGPTGDSLYGYTF. The chain employs TRBV7-9 and TRBJ1-2, with 7 bases lining up with TRBD1. In germline, CDR1 is SEHNR, CDR2 FQNEAQ (reference sequence). The CDR3 is 18 amino acids. The V and J ends lost 5 bases and 5 bases, in that order; junction bases with no gene match: 20. Full variable domain (remainder filled in from reference TRBV7-9 and TRBJ1-2): DTGVSQNPRHKITKRGQNVTFRCDPISEHNRLYWYRQTLGQGPEFLTYFQNEAQLEKSRLLSDRFSAERPKGSFSTLEIQRTEQGDSAMYLCASSPFGPTGDSLYGYTFGSGTRLTVV.

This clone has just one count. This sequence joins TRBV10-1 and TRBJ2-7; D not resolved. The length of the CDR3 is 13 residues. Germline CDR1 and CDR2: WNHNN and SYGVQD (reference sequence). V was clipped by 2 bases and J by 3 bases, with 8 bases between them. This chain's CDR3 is CASSERRYYEQYF. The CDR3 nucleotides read TGCGCCAGCAGTGAGCGCAGGTACTACGAGCAGTACTTC.

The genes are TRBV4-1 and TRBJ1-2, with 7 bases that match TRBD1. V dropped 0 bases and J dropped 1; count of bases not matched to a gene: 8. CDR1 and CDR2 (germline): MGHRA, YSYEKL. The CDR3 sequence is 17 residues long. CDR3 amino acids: CASSQDGRDSLNYGYTF. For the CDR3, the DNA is TGCGCCAGCAGCCAAGATGGCCGGGACAGTCTTAACTATGGCTACACCTTC.

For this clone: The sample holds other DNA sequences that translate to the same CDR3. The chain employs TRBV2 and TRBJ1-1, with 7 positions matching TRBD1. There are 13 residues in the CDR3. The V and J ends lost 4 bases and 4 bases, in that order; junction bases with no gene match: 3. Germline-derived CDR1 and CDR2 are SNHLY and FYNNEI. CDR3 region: CASSGQGRTEAFF. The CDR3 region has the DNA TGTGCCAGCAGTGGACAGGGACGCACTGAAGCTTTCTTT.

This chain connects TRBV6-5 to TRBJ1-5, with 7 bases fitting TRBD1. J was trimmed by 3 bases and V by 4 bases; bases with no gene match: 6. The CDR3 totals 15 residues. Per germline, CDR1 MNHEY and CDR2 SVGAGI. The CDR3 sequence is CASSSGTADNQPQHF. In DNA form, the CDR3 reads TGTGCCAGCAGTTCCGGGACAGCTGACAATCAGCCCCAGCATTTT.

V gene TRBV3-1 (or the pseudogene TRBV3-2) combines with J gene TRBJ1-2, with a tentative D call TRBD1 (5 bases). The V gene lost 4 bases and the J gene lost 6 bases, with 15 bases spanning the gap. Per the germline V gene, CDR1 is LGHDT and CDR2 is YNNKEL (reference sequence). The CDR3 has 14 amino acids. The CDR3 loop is CASSPLTGADGYTF. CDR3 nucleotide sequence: TGTGCCAGCAGCCCACTGACTGGGGCGGATGGCTACACCTTC.

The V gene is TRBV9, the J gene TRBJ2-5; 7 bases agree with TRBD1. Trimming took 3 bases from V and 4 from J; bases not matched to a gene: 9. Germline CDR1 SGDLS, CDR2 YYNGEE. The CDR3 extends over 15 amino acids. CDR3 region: CASSDRDSDIETQYF. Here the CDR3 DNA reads TGTGCCAGCAGCGACCGGGACAGCGACATAGAGACCCAGTACTTC.

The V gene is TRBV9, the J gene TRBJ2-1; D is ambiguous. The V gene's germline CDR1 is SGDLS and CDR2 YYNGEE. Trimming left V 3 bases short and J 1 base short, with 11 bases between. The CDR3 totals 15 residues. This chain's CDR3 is CASSGAAGSYNEQFF. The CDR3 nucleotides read TGTGCCAGCAGCGGTGCTGCCGGGTCCTACAATGAGCAGTTCTTC.

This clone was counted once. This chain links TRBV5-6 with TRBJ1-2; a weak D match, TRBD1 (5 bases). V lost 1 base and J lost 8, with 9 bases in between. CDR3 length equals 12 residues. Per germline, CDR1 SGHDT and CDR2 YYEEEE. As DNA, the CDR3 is TGTGCCAGCAGCTTGAGACAGAGGGGCTACACCTTC. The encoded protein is CASSLRQRGYTF. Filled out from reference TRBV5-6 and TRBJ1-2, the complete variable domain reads DAGVTQSPTHLIKTRGQQVTLRCSPKSGHDTVSWYQQALGQGPQFIFQYYEEEERQRGNFPDRFSGHQFPNYSSELNVNALLLGDSALYLCASSLRQRGYTFGSGTRLTVV.

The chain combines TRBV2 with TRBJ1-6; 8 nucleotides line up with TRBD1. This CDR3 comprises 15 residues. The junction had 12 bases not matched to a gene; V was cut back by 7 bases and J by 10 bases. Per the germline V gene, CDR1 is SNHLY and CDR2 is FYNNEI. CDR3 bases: TGTGCCAGCATTCGTTCGGCCAGGGGGCGATCACCCCTCCACTTT. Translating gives CASIRSARGRSPLHF.

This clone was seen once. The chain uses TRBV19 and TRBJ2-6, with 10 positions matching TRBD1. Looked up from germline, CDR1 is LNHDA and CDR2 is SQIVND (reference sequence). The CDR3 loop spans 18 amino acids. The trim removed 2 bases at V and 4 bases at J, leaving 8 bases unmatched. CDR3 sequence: CASSILDRGSPGANVLTF. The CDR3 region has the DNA TGTGCCAGTAGTATATTGGACAGGGGGTCTCCGGGGGCCAACGTCCTGACTTTC.